This entry describes one T cell receptor beta chain. Original data processing: Amplification with reference gene primers provided the estimates of nucleated cell counts. The protocol was immunoSEQ multiplex PCR, while the TCRdb copy is restricted to in-frame clones and leaves out a portion. The V and J calls and clone size come from that table; D and trimming were worked out from the DNA. The table shows some 58,000 clones, with more than 85% occurring only once. The data were obtained in a study of blood T cell repertoires in COVID-19. The wider study: Whether acute or convalescent, the COVID-19 samples came from the United States, Italy and Spain.

The sequenced sample was peripheral blood. The receptor's source is a man aged 45 to 65 with active COVID-19.

The CDR3 reads CASSGLQGAPRNEQFF. The CDR3 bases are TGTGCCAGCAGCGGACTACAGGGGGCGCCGAGAAATGAGCAGTTCTTC. This chain connects TRBV5-4 to TRBJ2-1, with 9 bases matching TRBD1. Germline V gene data show CDR1 as SGHNT and CDR2 as YYREEE (reference sequence). J lost 7 bases, V lost 4 bases, and 12 bases had no gene match. This CDR3 is built from 16 residues.